This TCR beta chain was captured by sequencing in a study of cytomegalovirus exposure and HLA in healthy donors. Study information: Genotyping of some 390 donors showed that 65% to 90% belonged to the Caucasian-associated ancestry cluster. Overall study findings and caveats: The study put around 180 TCR beta chains on its list as cytomegalovirus-associated.

This clone was detected only a few times. Its antigen is unknown. This CDR3 region has 15 residues. Germline V gene lookup returns CDR1 SSHAT and CDR2 FNYEAQ (reference sequence). V shed 0 bases and J 3 bases; nucleotides not matched to a gene: 0. Researchers ran the PCR with 60 Vbeta and 13 Jbeta primers. Profiled with immunoSEQ multiplex PCR; TCRdb holds only in-frame clones, not every one. The sample records approximately 150,000 clones, nearly 80% being singletons. The sequence was obtained from a man aged 18 to 29 in good health and CMV-seropositive. The sample was PBMCs. This chain uses TRBV7-7 with TRBJ2-2, with TRBD1 identical over 8 bases. Here the CDR3 reads CASSLATGDTGELFF. The CDR3 region has the DNA TGTGCCAGCAGCTTAGCGACAGGGGACACCGGGGAGCTGTTTTTT.